These 21 T cell receptor beta chains were all obtained from the same sample, sequenced in a study of T cells expressing NK-cell markers. TCRdb re-analyzed the 5' RACE reads; it lists each CDR3 protein once, without DNA. The ten most abundant clones cover approximately 0.39% of a sample with some 280,000 distinct CDR3 sequences. The sequencing sample was made of blood T cells: a sorted CD56 or NKG2C T cell subset, CD4+ or CD8+ T cells, or bulk PBMC T cells (not recorded which). The receptor source for this set is a man between 18 and 35 years old in good health.

The chain carries TRBV3-1 and TRBJ2-2; TCRdb reports TRBD2, a call that lacks DNA to check it against. This CDR3 is 15 amino acids long. Per germline, CDR1 LGHDT and CDR2 YNNKEL (reference sequence). The CDR3 is CASSQLAGDTGELFF.

This rearrangement joins TRBV20-1 to TRBJ2-3; absent DNA, TCRdb's TRBD1 call cannot be checked. The CDR3 has 12 residues. Per the germline V gene, CDR1 is DFQATT and CDR2 is SNEGSKA (reference sequence). CDR3 region: CSVGRDVDTQYF.

The chain carries TRBV9 and TRBJ2-2; TCRdb's D gene call, TRBD1, goes unchecked for lack of DNA. The CDR3 has 15 amino acids. Germline V lookup: CDR1 SGDLS, CDR2 YYNGEE. The CDR3 here is CASSVGGENTGELFF.

The CDR3 sequence is CASSRPSGTGGPTNYGYTF. The chain carries TRBV12-3 or TRBV12-4 and TRBJ1-2; with no DNA, the TCRdb D assignment of TRBD1 cannot be verified. This CDR3 is built from 19 residues.

The chain recombines TRBV10-3 with TRBJ2-1; TCRdb lists TRBD1, though no DNA is available to test this call. The CDR3 length is 15 residues. Germline CDR1 and CDR2: ENHRY and SYGVKD. The chain's CDR3 is CAISEGATSYNEQFF.

This chain joins TRBV20-1 and TRBJ2-5; TCRdb outputs TRBD1, but without DNA this stays unchecked. Germline loops: CDR1 DFQATT, CDR2 SNEGSKA (reference sequence). The CDR3 sequence is 15 residues long. The CDR3 protein is CSVSGFRDSQEIQYF.

The chain is built from TRBV12-3 or TRBV12-4 and TRBJ2-1; TCRdb reports TRBD1, a call that lacks DNA to check it against. This CDR3 is 15 amino acids long. The CDR3 loop reads CASSLTGGWENEQFF.

This chain connects TRBV15 to TRBJ2-7; as DNA is missing, the TRBD2 call by TCRdb cannot be tested. The CDR3 spans 16 residues. Germline CDR1 is LNHNV and CDR2 is YYDKDF (reference sequence). CDR3 sequence: CATSRPGLAGTAEQYF.

The genes are TRBV20-1 and TRBJ1-2; as DNA is missing, the TRBD1 call by TCRdb cannot be tested. This CDR3 has 15 amino acids. Germline lookup yields CDR1 DFQATT and CDR2 SNEGSKA (reference sequence). The CDR3 here is CSAGDRGPVNYGYTF.

This sequence joins TRBV11-3 and TRBJ2-7; no DNA is available, so the TRBD1 call from TCRdb remains unchecked. This CDR3 is built from 15 residues. The V gene's germline CDR1 is SGHNT and CDR2 YENEEA. The CDR3 region is CASSLGRGRYYEQYF.

The rearrangement uses TRBV21-1 and TRBJ2-7; the D call of TRBD1 rests on TCRdb alone, since no DNA is present to check it. TRBV21-1 is a listed pseudogene. The CDR3 spans 14 residues. The CDR3 sequence is CASIGGTGIYEQYF.

This sequence joins TRBV6-1 and TRBJ2-1; the D call from TCRdb, TRBD2, cannot be confirmed without DNA. The CDR3 sequence is 15 residues long. From germline, CDR1 is MNHNS and CDR2 SASEGT. The chain's CDR3 is CASSERAGHYNEQFF.

The chain uses TRBV5-4 and TRBJ2-5. CDR1 is SGHNT and CDR2 is YYREEE in the germline V gene (reference sequence). The CDR3 runs to 15 residues. The CDR3 here is CASSLVPDIEETQYF.

The chain combines TRBV12-3 or TRBV12-4 with TRBJ2-1. The CDR3 is 16 residues long. CDR3 protein: CASSLEAGAPYNEQFF.

The chain has TRBV7-6 and TRBJ2-2; TCRdb lists TRBD1, though no DNA is available to test this call. The germline V gene encodes CDR1 SGHVS and CDR2 FNYEAQ. The CDR3 extends over 11 amino acids. The CDR3 region is CASSRGGELFF.

This chain uses TRBV18 with TRBJ2-3; checking the TCRdb D call of TRBD2 is not possible without DNA. The CDR3 spans 16 residues. Germline CDR1 and CDR2: KGHSH and LQKENI. CDR3: CASSPGGRANTDTQYF.

Here the CDR3 reads CSASVLAGGIDEQFF. The chain carries TRBV20-1 and TRBJ2-1; with no DNA, the TCRdb D assignment of TRBD2 cannot be verified. CDR1 is DFQATT, CDR2 SNEGSKA, per germline (reference sequence). The CDR3 length is 15 residues.

The chain couples TRBV7-6 to TRBJ2-5. Germline V gives CDR1 SGHVS, CDR2 FNYEAQ. This CDR3 region has 15 residues. The CDR3 here is CASSLYHSSQETQYF.

The chain has TRBV5-8 and TRBJ1-5; checking the TCRdb D call of TRBD1 is not possible without DNA. CDR1 is SGHTS, CDR2 YDEGEE, per germline. The CDR3 is made up of 14 amino acids. CDR3 region: CASNRDHSNQPQHF.

The chain has TRBV29-1 and TRBJ2-5; TCRdb names TRBD1, which stays unverified in the absence of DNA. CDR1 SQVTM and CDR2 ANQGSEA come from the germline V gene. This CDR3 region has 14 residues. The CDR3 spells CSVSPRGVQETQYF. The whole variable domain, filled in from reference TRBV29-1 and TRBJ2-5, reads SAVISQKPSRDICQRGTSLTIQCQVDSQVTMMFWYRQQPGQSLTLIATANQGSEATYESGFVIDKFPISRPNLTFSTLTVSNMSPEDSSIYLCSVSPRGVQETQYFGPGTRLLVL.

The chain employs TRBV20-1 and TRBJ2-1; TCRdb gives TRBD2 as the D gene, but with no DNA this cannot be confirmed. Germline V gene data show CDR1 as DFQATT and CDR2 as SNEGSKA (reference sequence). This CDR3 contains 16 residues. The CDR3 loop reads CSASTGLAGVYNEQFF.